Below are 25 T cell receptor beta chains sequenced from a single sample in a study of cytomegalovirus exposure and HLA in healthy donors. PCR employed 60 Vbeta and 13 Jbeta primers. TCRdb's table, derived via immunoSEQ multiplex PCR, lists solely in-frame clones and lacks some. The sample consists of some 45,000 clones, around 72% of them appearing once. The material sequenced was PBMCs. All receptors come from a woman aged 25 to 45 in good health and CMV-seronegative.

About this clone itself: The sample holds other DNA sequences that translate to the same CDR3. This chain connects TRBV15 to TRBJ2-5; D is undetermined. V was clipped by 0 bases and J by 4 bases, with 9 bases between them. The germline CDR1 and CDR2 sequences are LNHNV and YYDKDF (reference sequence). This CDR3 has 14 amino acids. The CDR3 bases are TGTGCCACCAGCAGAGATCTCGGTCGAGAGACCCAGTACTTC. Encoded protein: CATSRDLGRETQYF.

This clone was detected only a few times. The rearrangement links TRBV28 to TRBJ1-1; 10 positions agree with TRBD1. Unmatched junction bases numbered 5, after V lost 6 bases and J lost 4 bases. The CDR3 consists of 14 residues. Germline loops: CDR1 MDHEN, CDR2 SYDVKM. CDR3 DNA sequence: TGTGCCAGCAGGACAGGGGGCGCGGGCACTGAAGCTTTCTTT. This sequence encodes CASRTGGAGTEAFF.

The genes are TRBV25-1 and TRBJ1-4; D is uncertain. This CDR3 contains 13 residues. Germline lookup yields CDR1 MGHDK and CDR2 SYGVNS. V was clipped by 0 bases and J by 7 bases, with 6 bases between them. CDR3 bases: TGTGCCAGCAGTGAATATTTTAGTGAAAAACTGTTTTTT. Amino acid sequence: CASSEYFSEKLFF.

The chain combines TRBV7-6 with TRBJ2-3; TRBD2 aligns across 7 bases. With 8 bases clipped from V and 2 bases from J, the junction kept 10 bases outside the gene matches. The CDR3 is 15 amino acids. Per germline, CDR1 SGHVS and CDR2 FNYEAQ. CDR3 bases: TGTGCCAGCGCACCCCTCGCGGGGGACACAGATACGCAGTATTTT. It encodes CASAPLAGDTDTQYF.

This clone was detected a few times. The V and J genes are TRBV6-6 and TRBJ2-1; no clear D gene. Germline assignment: CDR1 MNHNY and CDR2 SVGAGI (reference sequence). The CDR3 is 13 residues long. V was shortened by 8 bases and J by 3 bases, with 11 bases between the two germline ends. DNA of the CDR3: TGTGCCAGCGCCGACATCGGCTACAATGAGCAGTTCTTC. As protein: CASADIGYNEQFF.

This clone was recorded only once. The CDR3 bases are TGTGCCAGCAGAGACGGACTAGCGGGGGACACCGGGGAGCTGTTTTTT. Encoded protein: CASRDGLAGDTGELFF. This rearrangement joins TRBV6-4 to TRBJ2-2; 13 nucleotides agree with TRBD2. Trimming cost V 6 bases and J 3 bases; bases outside gene matches: 4. This CDR3 has 16 amino acids. Per germline, CDR1 MRHNA and CDR2 SNTAGT.

This sequence joins TRBV6-4 and TRBJ2-3, with 11 bases identical to TRBD2. The CDR3 sequence is 15 residues long. Germline-derived CDR1 and CDR2 are MRHNA and SNTAGT. J gave up 6 bases and V 6 bases, and 8 bases lay outside the gene matches. CDR3 DNA: TGTGCCAGCAGGGACATAGCGGGGGGGCCGGATACGCAGTATTTT. Translated: CASRDIAGGPDTQYF.

This clone was counted only a few times. The chain employs TRBV5-1 and TRBJ1-2, with D tentatively TRBD1 (6 bases). Germline V gene lookup returns CDR1 SGHRS and CDR2 YFSETQ. The CDR3 spans 15 residues. Trimming left V 0 bases short and J 2 bases short, with 11 bases between. The CDR3, as DNA: TGCGCCAGCAGCTTGGTAGCGGGGGCGAACTATGGCTACACCTTC. It translates to CASSLVAGANYGYTF.

CDR3 amino acids: CASSLFPVPRRDTKNTEAFF. CDR3 DNA: TGTGCCAGCAGTTTGTTTCCCGTTCCCCGCCGGGACACCAAGAACACTGAAGCTTTCTTT. The V call is TRBV28, the J call TRBJ1-1; possible D gene TRBD1, 6 bases. Trimming shortened V by 3 bases and J by 1 base, and 27 bases separated the two germline ends. CDR1 is MDHEN and CDR2 is SYDVKM in the germline V gene. This CDR3 has 20 amino acids.

This chain connects TRBV5-1 to TRBJ2-5, with TRBD2 as a possible D gene (5 bases). The length of the CDR3 is 14 residues. The germline V and J ends were trimmed by 5 bases and 1 base, with 12 bases remaining between them. The germline V gene has CDR1 SGHRS and CDR2 YFSETQ. The CDR3 sequence: CASRGSSGQETQYF. CDR3 DNA: TGCGCCAGCAGGGGGAGTTCCGGCCAAGAGACCCAGTACTTC.

In DNA form, the CDR3 reads TGTGCCAGCAGTGCGGACAGGGCGGCGGGCAATCAGCCCCAGCATTTT. Its translation is CASSADRAAGNQPQHF. V is TRBV2 and J is TRBJ1-5; 8 nucleotides match TRBD1. The CDR3 sequence is 16 residues long. Germline V gene lookup returns CDR1 SNHLY and CDR2 FYNNEI. Losses at the gene ends were 4 bases for V and 2 bases for J; bases not matched to a gene: 7.

The chain has TRBV11-2 and TRBJ2-7, with TRBD1 matching over 8 bases. Germline CDR1 reads SGHAT; CDR2 reads FQNNGV. V trimming: 5 bases; J trimming: 6 bases; junction bases outside the gene matches: 9. CDR3 length: 14 residues. The CDR3 nucleotides read TGTGCCAGCAGCGACAGGACAGGGCATGCCGAGCAGTACTTC. Its translation: CASSDRTGHAEQYF.

This chain joins TRBV14 and TRBJ1-2, with D possibly being TRBD1 (5 bases). The CDR3 loop spans 14 amino acids. V lost 4 bases to trimming and J lost 3 bases, with 12 bases between them. The germline gives CDR1 SGHDN, CDR2 FVKESK. For the CDR3, the DNA is TGTGCCAGCAGCCCTCGGGGGACCTACTATGGCTACACCTTC. Its protein is CASSPRGTYYGYTF.

The V and J genes are TRBV6-5 and TRBJ2-6, with 7 bases aligning to TRBD1. The V and J ends lost 6 bases and 4 bases, in that order; junction bases with no gene match: 6. The CDR3 contains 15 residues. CDR1 is MNHEY, CDR2 SVGAGI, per germline. The CDR3 spells CASSRQGAGANVLTF. The CDR3 DNA reads as TGTGCCAGCAGCCGACAGGGAGCCGGGGCCAACGTCCTGACTTTC.

The chain links TRBV5-4 to TRBJ2-3, with a possible D match to TRBD1 (5 bases). The CDR3 loop spans 15 amino acids. Trimming removed 7 bases from V and 0 bases from J, with 15 bases in between. CDR1 and CDR2 (germline): SGHNT, YYREEE (reference sequence). For the CDR3, the DNA is TGTGCCAGCTCCTACGGGCAGGGAAGCACAGATACGCAGTATTTT. Residues: CASSYGQGSTDTQYF.

The chain employs TRBV5-1 and TRBJ2-7; 8 bases line up with TRBD2. Germline CDR1 SGHRS, CDR2 YFSETQ. The V and J ends lost 4 bases and 6 bases, in that order; junction bases with no gene match: 9. The CDR3 contains 14 residues. The CDR3 reads CASSLAGPPSEQYF. The CDR3 DNA reads TGCGCCAGCAGCCTAGCGGGCCCCCCATCCGAGCAGTACTTC.

The chain combines TRBV7-6 with TRBJ1-2; 8 nucleotides align to TRBD1. The V gene end was trimmed by 5 bases and the J gene end by 6 bases; junction bases not matched to a gene: 5. The CDR3 covers 13 residues. Germline V CDR1 and CDR2: SGHVS, FNYEAQ. The CDR3 reads CASSRTGYDGYTF. DNA of the CDR3: TGTGCCAGCAGCCGGACAGGGTATGATGGCTACACCTTC.

This clone came up a few times. The genes are TRBV10-3 and TRBJ1-5; TRBD1 matches at 7 bases. The V segment lost 5 bases and the J segment 3 bases; nucleotides outside the gene matches: 4. Germline CDR1 ENHRY, CDR2 SYGVKD. This CDR3 has 14 amino acids. The CDR3 DNA is TGTGCCATCAGTACAGGGGATCTCAATCAGCCCCAGCATTTT. Translating gives CAISTGDLNQPQHF.

This clone was seen a handful of times. V usage is TRBV30 and J usage is TRBJ1-2; 7 positions agree with TRBD1. V was pared by 2 bases and J by 7 bases, with 13 bases of the junction left unmatched. Germline V lookup: CDR1 GTSNPN, CDR2 SVGIG (reference sequence). There are 15 residues in the CDR3. DNA of the CDR3: TGTGCCTGGAGTCCCCACCCCGGAGGGGGCTTTGGCTACACCTTC. This codes for CAWSPHPGGGFGYTF. Variable domain in full (rest from reference TRBV30 and TRBJ1-2): SQTIHQWPATLVQPVGSPLSLECTVEGTSNPNLYWYRQAAGRGLQLLFYSVGIGQISSEVPQNLSASRPQDRQFILSSKKLLLSDSGFYLCAWSPHPGGGFGYTFGSGTRLTVV.

The chain has TRBV28 and TRBJ2-7; 10 bases align to TRBD1. CDR1 and CDR2 from the germline V gene are MDHEN and SYDVKM. This CDR3 spans 15 amino acids. Trimming at V came to 0 bases and at J to 4 bases, leaving 3 bases not matched to a gene. CDR3 region: CASSLWTGGRYEQYF. Here the CDR3 DNA reads TGTGCCAGCAGTTTATGGACAGGGGGCCGGTACGAGCAGTACTTC.

For the CDR3, the DNA is TGCAGTGCTAGGTCCACTCTCAAGCGGTTCTTC. This sequence encodes CSARSTLKRFF. J is TRBJ2-1 and V is TRBV20-1; D gene uncertain. The V gene's germline CDR1 is DFQATT and CDR2 SNEGSKA (reference sequence). This CDR3 region has 11 residues. V gave up 3 bases and J gave up 15 bases, with 15 bases separating them.

V is TRBV29-1 and J is TRBJ2-3, with 8 bases aligning to TRBD2. Trimming removed 2 bases from V and 5 bases from J; junction bases left unmatched: 9. CDR3 size: 15 residues. Germline CDR1 SQVTM, CDR2 ANQGSEA. DNA for the CDR3: TGCAGCGTTGAACGATTAGCGGGGACATTAGATACGCAGTATTTT. It encodes CSVERLAGTLDTQYF.

In this sample, this clone turned up many times. The chain is built from TRBV4-1 and TRBJ1-1, with 9 nucleotides matching TRBD1. The germline gives CDR1 MGHRA, CDR2 YSYEKL. With 4 bases clipped from V and 4 bases from J, the junction kept 22 bases outside the gene matches. This CDR3 contains 20 residues. CDR3 sequence: CASSRLGQGPPGSPGTEAFF. CDR3 nucleotides: TGCGCCAGCAGCCGCTTGGGACAGGGCCCTCCGGGCAGTCCTGGCACTGAAGCTTTCTTT.

With regard to this clone: The junction does not match germline at one end; this may be a read error. V is TRBV7-9 and J is TRBJ1-1, with TRBD1 matching over 7 bases. In germline, CDR1 is SEHNR, CDR2 FQNEAQ (reference sequence). The CDR3 is made up of 13 amino acids. CDR3 region: CASSLTGNTEAFF. Here the CDR3 DNA reads TGTGCCAGCAGCTTGACAGGGAACACTGAGGCTTTCTTT. The full variable domain, completed using reference TRBV7-9 and TRBJ1-1, is DTGVSQNPRHKITKRGQNVTFRCDPISEHNRLYWYRQTLGQGPEFLTYFQNEAQLEKSRLLSDRFSAERPKGSFSTLEIQRTEQGDSAMYLCASSLTGNTEAFFGQGTRLTVV.

The chain joins TRBV19 to TRBJ1-1; D unclear. The germline V and J ends were trimmed by 7 bases and 13 bases, with 19 bases remaining between them. Germline values: CDR1 LNHDA, CDR2 SQIVND (reference sequence). CDR3 length: 12 amino acids. The CDR3 DNA reads as TGTGCCAGTACCGGCGGAGGTCAAAGCGGTTTCTTT. It is translated as CASTGGGQSGFF.